Sequencing of this T cell receptor (beta chain) was carried out in a study of OX40 agonist ivuxolimab in advanced cancers. About the research overall: Enrolled patients in dose escalation had cancers that were hepatocellular carcinoma, melanoma, renal cell or head and neck cancer.

Germline CDR1 and CDR2: MRHNA and SNTAGT. Trimming removed 6 bases from V and 0 bases from J, with 15 bases in between. The CDR3 length is 16 residues. TCRdb's table, derived via immunoSEQ multiplex PCR, lists solely in-frame clones and lacks some. This table has just over 95,000 clones, approximately 85% appearing once. Concerning this clone: The antigen is unknown.

Study conclusions and caveats: Nonresponders included some who also had low normalized T-cell clonal expansion. At doses 0.1 to 3.0 mg/kg, CD4+ and CD8+ clones expanded.

Here the sequenced sample was CD4+ or CD8+ T cells sorted from blood, taken in a trial of the OX40 agonist ivuxolimab. The receptor's source is an adult with an advanced solid tumor such as melanoma, head and neck, liver or kidney cancer. The chain has TRBV6-4 and TRBJ1-5; D gene unclear. CDR3 in DNA: TGTGCCAGCAGAGTATGGACCGCGTATAGCAATCAGCCCCAGCATTTT. This sequence encodes CASRVWTAYSNQPQHF.